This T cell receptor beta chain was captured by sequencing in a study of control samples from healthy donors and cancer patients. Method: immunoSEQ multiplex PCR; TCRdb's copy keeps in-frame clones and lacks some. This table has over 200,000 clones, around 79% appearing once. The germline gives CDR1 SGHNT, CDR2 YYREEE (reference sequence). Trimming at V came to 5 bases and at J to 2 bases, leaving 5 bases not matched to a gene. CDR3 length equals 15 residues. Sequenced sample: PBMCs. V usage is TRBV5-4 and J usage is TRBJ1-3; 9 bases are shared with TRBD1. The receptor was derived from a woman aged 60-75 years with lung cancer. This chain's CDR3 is CASREGTGTGNTIYF. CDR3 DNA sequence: TGTGCCAGCAGGGAAGGGACAGGGACTGGAAACACCATATATTTT.